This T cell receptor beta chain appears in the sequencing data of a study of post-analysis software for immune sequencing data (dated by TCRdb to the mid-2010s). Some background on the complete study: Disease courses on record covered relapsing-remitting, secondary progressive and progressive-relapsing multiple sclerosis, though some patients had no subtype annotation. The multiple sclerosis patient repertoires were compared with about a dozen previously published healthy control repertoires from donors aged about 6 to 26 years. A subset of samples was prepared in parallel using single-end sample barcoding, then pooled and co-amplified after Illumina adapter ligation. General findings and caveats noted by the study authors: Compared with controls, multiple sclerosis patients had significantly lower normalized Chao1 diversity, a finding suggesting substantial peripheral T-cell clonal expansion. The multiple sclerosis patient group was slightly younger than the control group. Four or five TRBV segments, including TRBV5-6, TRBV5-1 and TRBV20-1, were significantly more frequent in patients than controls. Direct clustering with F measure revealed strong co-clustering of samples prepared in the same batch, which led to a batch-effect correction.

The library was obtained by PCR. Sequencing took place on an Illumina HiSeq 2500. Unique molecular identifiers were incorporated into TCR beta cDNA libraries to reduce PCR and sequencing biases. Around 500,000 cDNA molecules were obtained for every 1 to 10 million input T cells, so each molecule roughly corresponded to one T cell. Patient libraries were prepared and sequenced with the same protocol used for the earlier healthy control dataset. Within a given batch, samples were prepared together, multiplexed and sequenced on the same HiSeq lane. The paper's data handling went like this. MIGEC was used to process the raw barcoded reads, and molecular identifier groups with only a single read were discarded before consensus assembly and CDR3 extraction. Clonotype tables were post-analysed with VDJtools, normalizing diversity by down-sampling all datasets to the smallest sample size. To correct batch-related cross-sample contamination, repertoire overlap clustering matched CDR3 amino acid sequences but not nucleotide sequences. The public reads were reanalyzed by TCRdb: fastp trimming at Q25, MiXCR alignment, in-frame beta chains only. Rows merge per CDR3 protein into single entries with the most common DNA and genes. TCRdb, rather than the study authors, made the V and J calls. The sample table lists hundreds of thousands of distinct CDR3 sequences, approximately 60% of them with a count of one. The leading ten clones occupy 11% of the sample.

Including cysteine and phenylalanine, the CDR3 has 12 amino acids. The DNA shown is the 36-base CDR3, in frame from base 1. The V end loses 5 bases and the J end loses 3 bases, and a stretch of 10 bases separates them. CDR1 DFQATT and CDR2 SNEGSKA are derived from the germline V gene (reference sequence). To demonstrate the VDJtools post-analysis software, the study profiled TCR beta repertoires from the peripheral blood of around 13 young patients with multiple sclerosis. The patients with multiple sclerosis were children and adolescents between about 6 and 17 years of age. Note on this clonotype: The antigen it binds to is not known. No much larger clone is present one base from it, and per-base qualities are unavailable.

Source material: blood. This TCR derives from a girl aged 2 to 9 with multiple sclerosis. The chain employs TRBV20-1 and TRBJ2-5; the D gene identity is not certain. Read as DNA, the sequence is TGCAGTGCTGAAGTGGATAAAGAGACCCAGTACTTC. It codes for CSAEVDKETQYF.